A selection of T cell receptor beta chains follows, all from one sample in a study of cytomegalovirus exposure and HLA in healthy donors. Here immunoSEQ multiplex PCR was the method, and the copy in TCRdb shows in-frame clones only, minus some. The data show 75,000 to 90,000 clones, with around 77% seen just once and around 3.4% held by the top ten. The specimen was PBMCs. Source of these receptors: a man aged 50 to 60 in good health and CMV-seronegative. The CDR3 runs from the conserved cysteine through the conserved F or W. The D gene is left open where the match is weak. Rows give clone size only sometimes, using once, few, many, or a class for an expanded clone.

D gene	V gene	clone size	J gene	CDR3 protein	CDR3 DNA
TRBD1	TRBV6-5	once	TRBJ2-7	CASSRGQGSSYEQYF	TGTGCCAGCAGTCGAGGACAGGGGTCCTCCTACGAGCAGTACTTC
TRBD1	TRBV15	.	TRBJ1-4	CATSGTTGGEDEKLFF	TGTGCCACCAGCGGGACGACAGGGGGGGAAGATGAAAAACTGTTTTTT
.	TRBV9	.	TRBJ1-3	CASSVGANTIYF	TGTGCCAGCAGCGTAGGGGCCAACACCATATATTTT
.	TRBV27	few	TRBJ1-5	CASSPTYSNQPQHF	TGTGCCAGCAGTCCAACTTATAGCAATCAGCCCCAGCATTTT
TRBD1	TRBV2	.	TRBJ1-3	CASRRTGGKNTIYF	TGTGCCAGCAGGAGAACAGGGGGCAAGAACACCATATATTTT
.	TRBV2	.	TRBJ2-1	CASSEPLSSYNEQFF	TGTGCCAGCAGTGAACCTCTCAGCTCCTACAATGAGCAGTTCTTC
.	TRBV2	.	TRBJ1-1	CASSSGAGKGGEAFF	TGTGCCAGCAGCTCCGGGGCAGGGAAAGGGGGTGAAGCTTTCTTT
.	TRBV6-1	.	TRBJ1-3	CASSGTDTGNTIYF	TGTGCCAGCAGTGGGACAGACACTGGAAACACCATATATTTT
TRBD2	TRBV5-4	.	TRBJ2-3	CASSLGSGGPGTDTQYF	TGTGCCAGCAGCTTGGGGAGCGGGGGGCCAGGTACAGATACGCAGTATTTT
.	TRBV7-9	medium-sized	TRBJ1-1	CASSSGVLGRGSSEAFF	TGTGCCAGCAGCTCAGGGGTTTTGGGGAGGGGGAGTTCCGAAGCTTTCTTT
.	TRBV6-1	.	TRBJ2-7	CASSEVPPGRFSYEQYF	TGTGCCAGCAGTGAAGTCCCGCCAGGAAGGTTCTCCTACGAGCAGTACTTC
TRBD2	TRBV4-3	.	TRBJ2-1	CASSPTRTSGGREQFF	TGCGCCAGCAGCCCAACGAGGACTAGCGGGGGGAGGGAGCAGTTCTTC